These 18 T cell receptor beta chains originate from one sample sequenced in a study of blood T cell repertoires in COVID-19. Clones were read by immunoSEQ multiplex PCR, and TCRdb kept only the in-frame ones, dropping some. Seen here are approximately 450,000 clones, about 85% observed once, and the top ten hold around 1.8%. The sample was PBMCs or T cells enriched from blood (not recorded which). The receptors stem from a woman between 18 and 29 years old with acute COVID-19.

The chain's CDR3 is CASSFFSGRASETQYF. The CDR3 bases are TGTGCCAGCAGCTTTTTTAGCGGGAGGGCCTCAGAGACCCAGTACTTC. The chain joins TRBV5-8 to TRBJ2-5, with 11 bases fitting TRBD2. With 2 bases clipped from V and 4 bases from J, the junction kept 7 bases outside the gene matches. Germline lookup yields CDR1 SGHTS and CDR2 YDEGEE. The length of the CDR3 is 16 residues.

V is TRBV10-2 and J is TRBJ2-3; 7 bases are a match to TRBD2. CDR3 length equals 16 residues. Unmatched junction bases numbered 12, after V lost 9 bases and J lost 0 bases. The germline V gene encodes CDR1 WSHSY and CDR2 SAAADI. The DNA for the CDR3 is TGCGCCAGGGGCGAGCGGGACTCGAAAAGCACAGATACGCAGTATTTT. Its translation: CARGERDSKSTDTQYF.

The V and J genes are TRBV10-2 and TRBJ1-2, with no clear D. Looked up from germline, CDR1 is WSHSY and CDR2 is SAAADI. V lost 1 base, J lost 4 bases, and 13 bases lay in between. CDR3 length: 15 amino acids. The CDR3 is CASSEFMAEGYGYTF. Here the CDR3 DNA reads TGCGCCAGCAGTGAGTTTATGGCCGAGGGCTATGGCTACACCTTC.

This rearrangement joins TRBV12-5 to TRBJ2-5; D is undetermined. The CDR3 runs to 13 residues. The germline V gene encodes CDR1 LGHNT and CDR2 FRNRAP. V was clipped by 1 base and J by 0 bases, with 3 bases between them. The CDR3 DNA sequence: TGTGCTAGTGGTTTGGCCAACCAAGAGACCCAGTACTTC. Translating gives CASGLANQETQYF.

In this sample, this clone turned up once. The rearrangement joins TRBV30 to TRBJ2-7, with D possibly matching TRBD1 (6 bases). The CDR3 has 12 amino acids. Germline V gene data show CDR1 as GTSNPN and CDR2 as SVGIG (reference sequence). V gave up 3 bases and J gave up 7 bases, with 13 bases separating them. The CDR3 loop is CAWSPKQGEQYF. CDR3 in DNA: TGTGCCTGGAGCCCTAAACAGGGTGAGCAGTACTTC.

This clone was seen at least ten times. The V gene is TRBV6-1, the J gene TRBJ1-2; perhaps TRBD1 as D (6 bases). V gave up 3 bases and J gave up 4 bases, with 9 bases separating them. Looked up from germline, CDR1 is MNHNS and CDR2 is SASEGT. The CDR3 covers 13 residues. This chain's CDR3 is CASSEGQTYGYTF. The CDR3 bases are TGTGCCAGCAGTGAGGGACAAACCTATGGCTACACCTTC.

This clone showed up just once. The V call is TRBV7-2, the J call TRBJ2-1; D uncertain. The V and J ends lost 2 bases and 9 bases respectively, with 11 bases between them. CDR1 and CDR2 (germline): SGHTA, FQGNSA. The CDR3 totals 13 residues. The CDR3 reads CASSLSPSAEQFF. The DNA of the CDR3 is TGTGCCAGCAGCTTATCCCCTAGTGCTGAGCAGTTCTTC.

The chain links TRBV9 to TRBJ2-7; D call uncertain. This CDR3 spans 13 amino acids. CDR1 is SGDLS, CDR2 YYNGEE, per germline. The V end lost 0 bases, the J end lost 0 bases, and 4 bases lay between the germline ends. In nucleotides, the CDR3 is TGTGCCAGCAGCGTAGGGCCCTCCTACGAGCAGTACTTC. Its translation is CASSVGPSYEQYF. Supplemented by reference TRBV9 and TRBJ2-7, the full variable domain reads DSGVTQTPKHLITATGQRVTLRCSPRSGDLSVYWYQQSLDQGLQFLIQYYNGEERAKGNILERFSAQQFPDLHSELNLSSLELGDSALYFCASSVGPSYEQYFGPGTRLTVT.

V gene TRBV19 combines with J gene TRBJ2-1, with 9 bases matching TRBD2. The junction had 15 bases not matched to a gene; V was cut back by 6 bases and J by 6 bases. Germline CDR1 and CDR2: LNHDA and SQIVND (reference sequence). The CDR3 covers 17 residues. CDR3: CASRTSHSGTSSNEQFF. In nucleotides, the CDR3 is TGTGCCAGTAGAACCTCCCATTCCGGGACTAGCAGCAATGAGCAGTTCTTC.

The chain recombines TRBV3-1 (or the pseudogene TRBV3-2) with TRBJ1-2, with D unresolved. Germline lookup yields CDR1 LGHDT and CDR2 YNNKEL (reference sequence). Trimming pared 4 bases from V and 2 bases from J, leaving 8 bases between. The CDR3 contains 13 residues. The CDR3 reads CASSPTENYGYTF. CDR3 coding DNA: TGTGCCAGCAGCCCTACTGAAAACTATGGCTACACCTTC.

The CDR3 DNA reads TGTGCCAGCAGTTACCCTCCAACCCGGGTACAAGATACGCAGTATTTT. Translated: CASSYPPTRVQDTQYF. This sequence joins TRBV6-5 and TRBJ2-3, with no clear D. The V gene's germline CDR1 is MNHEY and CDR2 SVGAGI. The CDR3 runs to 16 residues. V lost 2 bases and J 5 bases, leaving 17 bases between the germline ends.

The chain is built from TRBV19 and TRBJ1-4; D might be TRBD1 (5 bases). Trimming pared 5 bases from V and 0 bases from J, leaving 10 bases between. The CDR3 runs to 15 residues. Germline CDR1 reads LNHDA; CDR2 reads SQIVND (reference sequence). This CDR3 is CASSQGTATNEKLFF. CDR3 nucleotide sequence: TGTGCCAGTAGTCAGGGTACGGCAACTAATGAAAAACTGTTTTTT.

CDR3 in amino acids: CASSLYPSDRYSNQPQHF. In nucleotides, the CDR3 is TGTGCCAGCAGTTTATACCCCTCCGACAGGTATAGCAATCAGCCCCAGCATTTT. The genes are TRBV28 and TRBJ1-5; D might be TRBD1 (6 bases). Germline lookup yields CDR1 MDHEN and CDR2 SYDVKM. This CDR3 is 18 amino acids long. V was pared by 1 base and J by 0 bases, with 16 bases between.

V and J are TRBV6-6 and TRBJ2-1; TRBD1 matches at 7 bases. The trim removed 5 bases at V and 3 bases at J, leaving 7 bases unmatched. Germline V CDR1 and CDR2: MNHNY, SVGAGI (reference sequence). This CDR3 is 15 amino acids long. CDR3 residues: CASSHGDRLYNEQFF. The CDR3 DNA reads TGTGCCAGCAGTCACGGGGACAGACTCTACAATGAGCAGTTCTTC.

This clone occurred once. The chain employs TRBV7-9 and TRBJ2-7; TRBD2 aligns across 8 bases. This CDR3 region has 14 residues. CDR1 and CDR2 from the germline V gene are SEHNR and FQNEAQ (reference sequence). V dropped 3 bases and J dropped 5; count of bases not matched to a gene: 6. CDR3 protein: CASSFEREFHEQYF. Here the CDR3 DNA reads TGTGCCAGCAGCTTTGAGCGGGAGTTTCACGAGCAGTACTTC.

The CDR3: CASSARVGGDTQYF. CDR3 DNA sequence: TGTGCCAGCAGCGCCAGGGTGGGCGGAGATACGCAGTATTTT. The J gene is TRBJ2-3, the V gene TRBV9; tentatively, D is TRBD1 (5 bases). Germline loops: CDR1 SGDLS, CDR2 YYNGEE. The CDR3 totals 14 residues. The V gene lost 3 bases and the J gene lost 5 bases, with 13 bases spanning the gap.

This clone was picked up one time. V usage is TRBV11-2 and J usage is TRBJ2-7; TRBD1 agrees at 7 bases. Germline values: CDR1 SGHAT, CDR2 FQNNGV. J gave up 0 bases and V 2 bases, and 7 bases lay outside the gene matches. There are 16 residues in the CDR3. The CDR3 loop is CASSLRPRGSSYEQYF. CDR3 sequence (DNA): TGTGCCAGCAGCTTACGTCCCAGGGGGAGCTCCTACGAGCAGTACTTC.

This clone was recorded a few times. J is TRBJ2-1 and V is TRBV7-9; 12 bases are shared with TRBD2. Germline CDR1 is SEHNR and CDR2 is FQNEAQ (reference sequence). V trimming: 5 bases; J trimming: 2 bases; junction bases outside the gene matches: 1. The length of the CDR3 is 15 residues. CDR3 sequence (DNA): TGTGCCAGCAGCGCTAGCGGGGGGGCCTACAATGAGCAGTTCTTC. Protein: CASSASGGAYNEQFF.